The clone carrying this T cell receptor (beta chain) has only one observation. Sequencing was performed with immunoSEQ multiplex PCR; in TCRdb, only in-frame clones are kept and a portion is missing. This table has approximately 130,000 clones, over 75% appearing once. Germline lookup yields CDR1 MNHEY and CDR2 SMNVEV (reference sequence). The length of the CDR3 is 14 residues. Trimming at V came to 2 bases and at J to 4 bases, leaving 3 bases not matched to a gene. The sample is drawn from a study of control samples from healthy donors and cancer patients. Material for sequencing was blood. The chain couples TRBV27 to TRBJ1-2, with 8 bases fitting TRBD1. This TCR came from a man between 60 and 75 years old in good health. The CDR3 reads CASSLGQGGYGYTF. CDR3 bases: TGTGCCAGCAGTTTAGGACAGGGTGGCTATGGCTACACCTTC.